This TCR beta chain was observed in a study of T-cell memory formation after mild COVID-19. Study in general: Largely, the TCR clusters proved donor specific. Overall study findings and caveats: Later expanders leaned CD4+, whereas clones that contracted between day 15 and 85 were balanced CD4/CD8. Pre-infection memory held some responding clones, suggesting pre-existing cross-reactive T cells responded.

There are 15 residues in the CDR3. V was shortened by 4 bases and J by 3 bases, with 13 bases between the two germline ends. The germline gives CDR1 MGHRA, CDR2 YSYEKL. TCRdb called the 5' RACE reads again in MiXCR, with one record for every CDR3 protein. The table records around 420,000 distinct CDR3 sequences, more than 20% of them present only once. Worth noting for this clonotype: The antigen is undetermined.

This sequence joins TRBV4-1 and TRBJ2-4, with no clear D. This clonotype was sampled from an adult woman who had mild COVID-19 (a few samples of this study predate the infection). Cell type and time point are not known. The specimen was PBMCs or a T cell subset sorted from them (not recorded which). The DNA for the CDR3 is TGCGCCAGCAGCCCCTGGATCTCCGACAAAAACATTCAGTACTTC. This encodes CASSPWISDKNIQYF.